The clone carrying this T cell receptor (beta chain) was recorded once. The germline CDR1 and CDR2 sequences are SGHNT and YYREEE (reference sequence). The V and J ends lost 0 bases and 2 bases respectively, with 6 bases between them. CDR3 length: 14 amino acids. The source of the sample is a study of T cells after somatic rescue of genetic block. Libraries were prepared by immunoSEQ multiplex PCR; TCRdb keeps only in-frame clonotypes and omits some of them. The sample includes 70,000 to 95,000 clones, around 90% seen only once; the top ten take roughly 1.7%. This TCR derives from a woman aged 18-29 years. The rearrangement uses TRBV5-4 and TRBJ1-3, with unresolved D. Sequencing was carried out using peripheral blood mononuclear cells (PBMCs). The CDR3 protein is CASSLDGTGNTIYF. CDR3 DNA: TGTGCCAGCAGCTTGGATGGGACTGGAAACACCATATATTTT.